These 19 T cell receptor beta chains were all obtained from the same sample, sequenced in a study of shared clonotypes between healthy human individuals. Repertoires were generated with immunoSEQ multiplex PCR, while TCRdb's copy carries only in-frame clones and drops some. The data hold some 580,000 clones, with 95% to 98% observed a single time. As defined, naive CD8 cells were CD45RO-negative and positively selected for CCR7, with terminally differentiated effector memory CD45RA+ cells excluded. Sequences were obtained from naive CD8+ T cells sorted from blood. Receptor source: a man in his thirties or forties in good health.

The chain combines TRBV5-5 with TRBJ2-3; D unresolved. The V and J ends lost 3 bases and 10 bases respectively, with 15 bases between them. CDR1 is SGHKS, CDR2 YYEKEE, per germline (reference sequence). CDR3 length: 13 residues. The CDR3 DNA reads as TGTGCCAGCAGCTCGAACTATTTATTGGCGCAGTATTTT. Its translation: CASSSNYLLAQYF.

CDR3 sequence reads: CASSLAISGAYNEQFF. CDR3 bases: TGTGCCAGCAGCTTGGCCATTAGCGGAGCATACAATGAGCAGTTCTTC. The chain uses TRBV5-5 and TRBJ2-1; TRBD2 is a possible D gene (6 bases). CDR3 size: 16 residues. The V and J ends lost 0 bases and 4 bases respectively, with 14 bases between them. Germline CDR1 and CDR2: SGHKS and YYEKEE (reference sequence). The full variable domain, rest sourced from reference TRBV5-5 and TRBJ2-1, is DAGVTQSPTHLIKTRGQQVTLRCSPISGHKSVSWYQQVLGQGPQFIFQYYEKEERGRGNFPDRFSARQFPNYSSELNVNALLLGDSALYLCASSLAISGAYNEQFFGPGTRLTVL.

The chain employs TRBV9 and TRBJ2-3; 10 bases line up with TRBD2. The germline CDR1 and CDR2 sequences are SGDLS and YYNGEE. The CDR3 runs 17 residues. V trimming: 1 base; J trimming: 6 bases; junction bases outside the gene matches: 11. This CDR3 is CASSVTSGTEVWDTQYF. The CDR3 coding sequence is TGTGCCAGCAGCGTAACTAGCGGGACGGAGGTTTGGGATACGCAGTATTTT. Full variable domain (rest looked up from reference TRBV9 and TRBJ2-3): DSGVTQTPKHLITATGQRVTLRCSPRSGDLSVYWYQQSLDQGLQFLIQYYNGEERAKGNILERFSAQQFPDLHSELNLSSLELGDSALYFCASSVTSGTEVWDTQYFGPGTRLTVL.

This clone was counted once. The chain couples TRBV2 to TRBJ2-7; D not certain. CDR1 SNHLY and CDR2 FYNNEI come from the germline V gene. V was pared by 2 bases and J by 0 bases, with 17 bases between. CDR3 length equals 17 residues. The CDR3 reads CASSEKGFLDPSYEQYF. In DNA, the CDR3 is TGTGCCAGCAGTGAAAAGGGCTTCCTGGACCCCTCCTACGAGCAGTACTTC.

The genes are TRBV30 and TRBJ2-7, with 9 bases aligning to TRBD1. The V gene end was trimmed by 4 bases and the J gene end by 4 bases; junction bases not matched to a gene: 11. CDR1 and CDR2 from the germline V gene are GTSNPN and SVGIG (reference sequence). CDR3 length: 15 amino acids. CDR3 sequence (DNA): TGTGCCTGGACCCTCTTTACAGGGGGCGAGTACGAGCAGTACTTC. It is translated as CAWTLFTGGEYEQYF.

The chain employs TRBV20-1 and TRBJ2-1; D unresolved. This CDR3 has 11 amino acids. The germline V and J ends were trimmed by 3 bases and 15 bases, with 15 bases remaining between them. Germline V gives CDR1 DFQATT, CDR2 SNEGSKA (reference sequence). The CDR3 nucleotides are TGCAGTGCTAGTTATTATCTCGAGTGGTTCTTC. Translation gives CSASYYLEWFF.

The chain combines TRBV19 with TRBJ2-1; TRBD2 agrees at 8 bases. V lost 3 bases to trimming and J lost 4 bases; unmatched junction nucleotides: 5. The CDR3 is made up of 15 amino acids. Germline V lookup: CDR1 LNHDA, CDR2 SQIVND (reference sequence). CDR3 loop: CASSILGLGYNEQFF. The CDR3 region has the DNA TGTGCCAGTAGTATCTTGGGACTAGGTTACAATGAGCAGTTCTTC.

V is TRBV6-5 and J is TRBJ2-1; unclear D gene. This CDR3 has 16 amino acids. CDR1 MNHEY and CDR2 SVGAGI come from the germline V gene. The V end lost 0 bases, the J end lost 2 bases, and 11 bases lay between the germline ends. The chain's CDR3 is CASSYSNANAYNEQFF. In nucleotides, the CDR3 is TGTGCCAGCAGTTACTCGAACGCTAACGCCTACAATGAGCAGTTCTTC.

This clone was counted a single time. One junction end does not reproduce the germline sequence, and a read error may be involved. The rearrangement uses TRBV29-1 and TRBJ1-1; perhaps TRBD1 as D (5 bases). Germline V lookup: CDR1 SQVTM, CDR2 ANQGSEA. This CDR3 is 12 amino acids long. The CDR3 reads CRGDGENPEAFF. The CDR3 DNA sequence: TGCAGGGGGGACGGTGAGAACCCTGAAGCTTTCTTT. The variable domain in full, with the rest retrieved from reference TRBV29-1 and TRBJ1-1, is SAVISQKPSRDICQRGTSLTIQCQVDSQVTMMFWYRQQPGQSLTLIATANQGSEATYESGFVIDKFPISRPNLTFSTLTVSNMSPEDSSIYLCRGDGENPEAFFGQGTRLTVV.

The chain recombines TRBV18 with TRBJ2-1; possible D gene TRBD1, 5 bases. Germline CDR1 is KGHSH and CDR2 is LQKENI. The V end lost 4 bases, the J end lost 4 bases, and 11 bases lay between the germline ends. CDR3 length equals 14 residues. The CDR3 here is CASSLSTEYNEQFF. DNA for the CDR3: TGTGCCAGCTCACTCTCGACAGAGTACAATGAGCAGTTCTTC.

V and J are TRBV27 and TRBJ1-4; D gene unclear. CDR3 length: 16 residues. Germline V gene data show CDR1 as MNHEY and CDR2 as SMNVEV (reference sequence). Trimming pared 4 bases from V and 1 base from J, leaving 13 bases between. CDR3 coding DNA: TGTGCCAGCAGTTCCTTACCGACACAAACTAATGAAAAACTGTTTTTT. Its protein product is CASSSLPTQTNEKLFF.

V gene TRBV18 combines with J gene TRBJ2-2; possible D gene TRBD2, 5 bases. In germline, CDR1 is KGHSH, CDR2 LQKENI. V was trimmed by 2 bases and J by 2 bases, leaving 9 bases between them. The length of the CDR3 is 15 residues. CDR3 protein: CASSPETTNTGELFF. CDR3 DNA sequence: TGTGCCAGCTCACCAGAGACTACCAACACCGGGGAGCTGTTTTTT.

The chain links TRBV27 to TRBJ1-5; 7 bases fit TRBD1. The germline V gene encodes CDR1 MNHEY and CDR2 SMNVEV (reference sequence). The CDR3 extends over 20 amino acids. The V gene end was trimmed by 5 bases and the J gene end by 6 bases; junction bases not matched to a gene: 25. CDR3 loop: CASSPTGPAVYDREPQPQHF. The CDR3 DNA sequence: TGTGCCAGCAGTCCTACGGGGCCAGCAGTTTACGACAGGGAGCCTCAGCCCCAGCATTTT.

The CDR3 reads CASSGLQGNEQFF. CDR3 coding DNA: TGTGCCAGTAGTGGATTACAGGGAAATGAGCAGTTCTTC. The rearrangement links TRBV19 to TRBJ2-1, with D possibly TRBD1 on 6 matching bases. Germline V gene sequence: CDR1 LNHDA, CDR2 SQIVND (reference sequence). CDR3 length: 13 amino acids. Trimming stripped 5 bases from V and 7 bases from J, with 12 bases between.

V gene TRBV7-9 combines with J gene TRBJ2-5; D call uncertain. The CDR3 covers 15 residues. V lost 5 bases, J lost 1 base, and 14 bases lay in between. The germline gives CDR1 SEHNR, CDR2 FQNEAQ (reference sequence). This CDR3 reads CASSPGGRIQETQYF. DNA for the CDR3: TGTGCCAGCAGCCCTGGTGGACGGATCCAAGAGACCCAGTACTTC.

The chain carries TRBV7-2 and TRBJ2-2; the D gene is possibly TRBD2 (5 bases). The CDR3 contains 13 residues. Trimming took off 5 bases at V and 6 bases at J, with 10 bases between the two ends. Germline V gene lookup returns CDR1 SGHTA and CDR2 FQGNSA. The CDR3 region is CASSALVAGELFF. DNA for the CDR3: TGTGCCAGCAGCGCACTAGTGGCCGGGGAGCTGTTTTTT.

The rearrangement joins TRBV10-3 to TRBJ2-7, with D maybe TRBD2 (5 bases). With 4 bases removed from V and 0 bases from J, the gap between germline ends came to 13 bases. Germline assignment: CDR1 ENHRY and CDR2 SYGVKD. The CDR3 runs 15 residues. The CDR3 sequence is CAISGPADLSYEQYF. CDR3 bases: TGTGCCATCAGTGGGCCAGCGGATCTCTCCTACGAGCAGTACTTC.

This clone was detected once. The chain combines TRBV10-2 with TRBJ2-7; 8 bases match TRBD1. Per germline, CDR1 WSHSY and CDR2 SAAADI. Trimming cost V 6 bases and J 3 bases; bases outside gene matches: 7. The CDR3 spans 14 residues. Here the CDR3 reads CASSPWTGNYEQYF. The CDR3 DNA sequence: TGCGCCAGCAGCCCTTGGACAGGGAACTACGAGCAGTACTTC.

V and J are TRBV7-9 and TRBJ2-7; 10 bases are a match to TRBD1. The CDR3 runs 15 residues. Germline V gene lookup returns CDR1 SEHNR and CDR2 FQNEAQ (reference sequence). V was pared by 5 bases and J by 9 bases, with 13 bases of the junction left unmatched. CDR3 protein: CASSHMTDRGSGQYF. In DNA form, the CDR3 reads TGTGCCAGCAGCCATATGACGGACAGGGGGTCGGGGCAGTACTTC.